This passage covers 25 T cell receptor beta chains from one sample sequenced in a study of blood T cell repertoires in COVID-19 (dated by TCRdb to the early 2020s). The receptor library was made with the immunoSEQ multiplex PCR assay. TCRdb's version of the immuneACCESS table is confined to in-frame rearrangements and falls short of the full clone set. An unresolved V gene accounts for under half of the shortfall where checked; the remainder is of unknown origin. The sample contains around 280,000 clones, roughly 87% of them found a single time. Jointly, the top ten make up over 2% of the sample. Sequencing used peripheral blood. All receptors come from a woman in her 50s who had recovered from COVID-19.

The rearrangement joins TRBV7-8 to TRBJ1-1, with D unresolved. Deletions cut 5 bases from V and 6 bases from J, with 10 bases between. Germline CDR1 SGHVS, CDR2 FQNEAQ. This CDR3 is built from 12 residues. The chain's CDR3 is CASSLPGPEAFF. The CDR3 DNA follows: TGTGCCAGCAGCCTTCCGGGTCCTGAAGCTTTCTTT.

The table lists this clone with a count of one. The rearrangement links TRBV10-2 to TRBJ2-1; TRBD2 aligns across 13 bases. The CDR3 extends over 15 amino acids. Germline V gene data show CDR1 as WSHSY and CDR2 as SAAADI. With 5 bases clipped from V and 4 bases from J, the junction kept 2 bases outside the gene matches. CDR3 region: CASSTGLAGYNEQFF. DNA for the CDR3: TGCGCCAGCAGTACGGGACTAGCGGGATACAATGAGCAGTTCTTC.

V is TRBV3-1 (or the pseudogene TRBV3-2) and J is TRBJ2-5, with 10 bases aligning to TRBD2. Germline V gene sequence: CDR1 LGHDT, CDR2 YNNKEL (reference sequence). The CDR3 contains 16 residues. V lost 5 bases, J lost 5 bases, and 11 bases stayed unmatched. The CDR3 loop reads CASSNLAGDLRETQYF. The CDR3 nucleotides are TGTGCCAGCAGCAATCTAGCGGGGGACCTCCGGGAGACCCAGTACTTC.

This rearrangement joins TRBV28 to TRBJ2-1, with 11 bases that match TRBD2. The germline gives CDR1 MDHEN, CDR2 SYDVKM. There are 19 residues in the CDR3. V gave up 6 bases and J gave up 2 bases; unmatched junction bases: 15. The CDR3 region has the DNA TGTGCCAGCAGCCCAGGACTAGCGGGTCCGGTTTACGCCTACAATGAGCAGTTCTTC. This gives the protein CASSPGLAGPVYAYNEQFF.

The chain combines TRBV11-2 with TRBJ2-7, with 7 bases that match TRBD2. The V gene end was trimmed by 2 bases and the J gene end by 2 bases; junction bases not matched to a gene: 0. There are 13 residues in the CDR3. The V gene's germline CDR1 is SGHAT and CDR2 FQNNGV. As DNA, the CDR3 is TGTGCCAGCAGCTTACGGGGGGCCTACGAGCAGTACTTC. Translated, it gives CASSLRGAYEQYF.

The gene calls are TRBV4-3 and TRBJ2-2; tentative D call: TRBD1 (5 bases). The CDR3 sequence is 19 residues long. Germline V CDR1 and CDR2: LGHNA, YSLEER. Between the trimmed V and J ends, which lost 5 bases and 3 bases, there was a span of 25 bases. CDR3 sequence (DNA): TGCGCCAGCAGCAAAGGTGGCAGGGTCTCGCCGGCGGACACCGGGGAGCTGTTTTTT. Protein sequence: CASSKGGRVSPADTGELFF.

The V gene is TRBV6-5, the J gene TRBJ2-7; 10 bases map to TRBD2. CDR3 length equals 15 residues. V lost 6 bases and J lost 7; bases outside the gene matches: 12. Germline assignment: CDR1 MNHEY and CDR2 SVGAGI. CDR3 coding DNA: TGTGCCAGCAGACCACTAGCGGGACCCGCAGGGGAGCAGTACTTC. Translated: CASRPLAGPAGEQYF.

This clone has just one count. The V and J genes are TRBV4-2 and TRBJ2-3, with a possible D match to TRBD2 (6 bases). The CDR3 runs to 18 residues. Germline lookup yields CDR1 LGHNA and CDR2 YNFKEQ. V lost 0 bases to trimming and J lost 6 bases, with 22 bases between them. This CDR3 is CASSQEIPGLPVVDTQYF. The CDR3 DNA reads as TGTGCCAGCAGCCAAGAGATACCGGGACTCCCCGTTGTGGATACGCAGTATTTT.

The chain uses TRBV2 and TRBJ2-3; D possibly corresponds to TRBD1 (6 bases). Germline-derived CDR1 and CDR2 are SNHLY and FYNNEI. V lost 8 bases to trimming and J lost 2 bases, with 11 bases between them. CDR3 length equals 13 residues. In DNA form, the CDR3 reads TGTGCCAGCCGGACAGATTACACAGATACGCAGTATTTT. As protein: CASRTDYTDTQYF.

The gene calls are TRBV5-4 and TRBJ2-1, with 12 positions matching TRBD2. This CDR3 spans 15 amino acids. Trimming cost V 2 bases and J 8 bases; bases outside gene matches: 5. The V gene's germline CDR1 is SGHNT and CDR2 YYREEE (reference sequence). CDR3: CASSFASGGEYEQFF. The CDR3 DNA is TGTGCCAGCAGCTTTGCTAGCGGGGGGGAATATGAGCAGTTCTTC. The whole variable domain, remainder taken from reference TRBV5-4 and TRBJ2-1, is ETGVTQSPTHLIKTRGQQVTLRCSSQSGHNTVSWYQQALGQGPQFIFQYYREEENGRGNFPPRFSGLQFPNYSSELNVNALELDDSALYLCASSFASGGEYEQFFGPGTRLTVL.

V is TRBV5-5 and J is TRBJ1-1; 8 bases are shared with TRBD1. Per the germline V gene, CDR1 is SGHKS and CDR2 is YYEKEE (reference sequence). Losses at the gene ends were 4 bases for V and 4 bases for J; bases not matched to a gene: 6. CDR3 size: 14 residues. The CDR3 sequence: CASSTYRGVTEAFF. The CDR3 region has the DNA TGTGCCAGCAGCACCTACAGGGGGGTCACTGAAGCTTTCTTT. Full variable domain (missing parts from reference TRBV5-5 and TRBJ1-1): DAGVTQSPTHLIKTRGQQVTLRCSPISGHKSVSWYQQVLGQGPQFIFQYYEKEERGRGNFPDRFSARQFPNYSSELNVNALLLGDSALYLCASSTYRGVTEAFFGQGTRLTVV.

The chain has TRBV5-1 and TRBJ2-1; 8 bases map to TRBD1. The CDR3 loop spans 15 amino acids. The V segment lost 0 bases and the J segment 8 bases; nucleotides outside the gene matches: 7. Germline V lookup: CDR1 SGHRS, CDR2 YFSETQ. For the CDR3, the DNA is TGCGCCAGCAGCTTGGCCCCGGACAGGGACCATGAGCAGTTCTTC. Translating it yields CASSLAPDRDHEQFF.

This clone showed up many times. The CDR3 sequence: CASSKLAGAKNIQYF. DNA of the CDR3: TGTGCCAGCAGCAAACTAGCGGGAGCCAAAAACATTCAGTACTTC. This chain uses TRBV7-9 with TRBJ2-4, with TRBD2 matching over 9 bases. The CDR3 covers 15 residues. Germline trimming cut 5 bases from V and 0 bases from J; bases unmatched to any gene: 2. Germline V CDR1 and CDR2: SEHNR, FQNEAQ (reference sequence).

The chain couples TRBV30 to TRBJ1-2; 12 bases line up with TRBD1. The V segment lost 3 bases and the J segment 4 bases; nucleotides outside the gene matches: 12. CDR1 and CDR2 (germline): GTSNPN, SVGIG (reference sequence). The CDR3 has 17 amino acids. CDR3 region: CAWRLPGQGAGSYGYTF. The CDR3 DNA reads TGTGCCTGGAGGCTACCGGGACAGGGGGCGGGAAGCTATGGCTACACCTTC.

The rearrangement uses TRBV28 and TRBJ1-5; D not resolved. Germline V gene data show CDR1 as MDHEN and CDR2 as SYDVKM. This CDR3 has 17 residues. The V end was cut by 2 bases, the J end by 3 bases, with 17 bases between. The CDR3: CASSLQYNSQINQPQHF. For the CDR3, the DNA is TGTGCCAGCAGTTTACAGTACAACAGCCAAATCAATCAGCCCCAGCATTTT.

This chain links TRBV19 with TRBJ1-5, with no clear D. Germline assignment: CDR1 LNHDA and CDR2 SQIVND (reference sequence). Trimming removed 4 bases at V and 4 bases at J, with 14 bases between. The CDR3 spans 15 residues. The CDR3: CASSRYGSENQPQHF. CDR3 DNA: TGTGCCAGTAGTAGATACGGGTCTGAAAATCAGCCCCAGCATTTT. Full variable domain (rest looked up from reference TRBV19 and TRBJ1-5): DGGITQSPKYLFRKEGQNVTLSCEQNLNHDAMYWYRQDPGQGLRLIYYSQIVNDFQKGDIAEGYSVSREKKESFPLTVTSAQKNPTAFYLCASSRYGSENQPQHFGDGTRLSIL.

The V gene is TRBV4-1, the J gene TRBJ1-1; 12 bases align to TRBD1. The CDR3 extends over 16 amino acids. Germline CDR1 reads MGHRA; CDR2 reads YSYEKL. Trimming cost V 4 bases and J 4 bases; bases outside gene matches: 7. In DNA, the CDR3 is TGCGCCAGCAGCCTGGGACAGGGGGCGACTAGCACTGAAGCTTTCTTT. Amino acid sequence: CASSLGQGATSTEAFF.

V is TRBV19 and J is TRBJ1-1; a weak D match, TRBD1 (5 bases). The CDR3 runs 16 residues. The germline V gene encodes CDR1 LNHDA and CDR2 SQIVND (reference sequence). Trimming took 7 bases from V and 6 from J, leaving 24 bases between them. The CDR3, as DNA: TGTGCCAGTAAAAGTTTAATAGTGCAGGGCCGGGCTGAAGCTTTCTTT. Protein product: CASKSLIVQGRAEAFF.

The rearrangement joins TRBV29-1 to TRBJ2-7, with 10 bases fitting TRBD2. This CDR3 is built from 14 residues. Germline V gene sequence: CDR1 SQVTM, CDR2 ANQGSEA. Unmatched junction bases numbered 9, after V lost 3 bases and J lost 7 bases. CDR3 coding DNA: TGCAGCGTTGAGAGCGGGAGGGCCGTTAGGGAGCAGTACTTC. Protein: CSVESGRAVREQYF.

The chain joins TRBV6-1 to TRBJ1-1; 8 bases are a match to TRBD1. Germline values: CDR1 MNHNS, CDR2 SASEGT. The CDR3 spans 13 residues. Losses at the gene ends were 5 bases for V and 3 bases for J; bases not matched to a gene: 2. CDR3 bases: TGTGCCAGCAGTTTACAGGGGGACACTGAAGCTTTCTTT. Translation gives CASSLQGDTEAFF.

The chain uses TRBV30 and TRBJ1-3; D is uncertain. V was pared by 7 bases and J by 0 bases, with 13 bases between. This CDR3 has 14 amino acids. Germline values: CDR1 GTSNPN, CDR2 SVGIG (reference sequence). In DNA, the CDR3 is TGTGCCTCGAGAAGATTGAGCTCTGGAAACACCATATATTTT. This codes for CASRRLSSGNTIYF. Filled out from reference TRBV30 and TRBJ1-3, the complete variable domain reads SQTIHQWPATLVQPVGSPLSLECTVEGTSNPNLYWYRQAAGRGLQLLFYSVGIGQISSEVPQNLSASRPQDRQFILSSKKLLLSDSGFYLCASRRLSSGNTIYFGEGSWLTVV.

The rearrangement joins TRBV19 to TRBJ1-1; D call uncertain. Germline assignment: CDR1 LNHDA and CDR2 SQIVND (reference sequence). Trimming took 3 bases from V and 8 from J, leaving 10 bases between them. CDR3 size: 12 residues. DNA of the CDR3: TGTGCCAGTAGTATTATCCCACAGGAAGCTTTCTTT. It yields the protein CASSIIPQEAFF.

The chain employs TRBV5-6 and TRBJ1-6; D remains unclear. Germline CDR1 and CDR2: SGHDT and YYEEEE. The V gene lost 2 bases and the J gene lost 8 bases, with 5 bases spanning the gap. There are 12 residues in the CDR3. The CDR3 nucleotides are TGTGCCAGCAGCTTTTCGGATTCACCCCTCCACTTT. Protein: CASSFSDSPLHF.

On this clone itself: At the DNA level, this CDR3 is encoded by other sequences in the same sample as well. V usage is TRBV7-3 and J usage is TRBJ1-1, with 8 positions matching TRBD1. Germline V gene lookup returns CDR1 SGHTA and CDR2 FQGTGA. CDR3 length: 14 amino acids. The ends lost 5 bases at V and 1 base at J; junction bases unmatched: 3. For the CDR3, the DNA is TGTGCCAGCAGCCCCCAGGGGGCGAACACTGAAGCTTTCTTT. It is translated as CASSPQGANTEAFF.

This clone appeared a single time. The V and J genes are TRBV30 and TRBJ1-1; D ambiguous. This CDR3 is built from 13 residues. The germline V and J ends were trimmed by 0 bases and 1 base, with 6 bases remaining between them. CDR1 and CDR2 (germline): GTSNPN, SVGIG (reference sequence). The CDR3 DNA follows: TGTGCCTGGAGTGTCCTATGGAACACTGAAGCTTTCTTT. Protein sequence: CAWSVLWNTEAFF.